This TCR beta chain was sequenced in a study of T cell responses to AZD1222 COVID-19 vaccine. Study summary: Samples with a second dose at about 4 or about 12 weeks were pooled together. Whole-study findings and limits: Recipients of AZD1222 seropositive at baseline numbered only 6 or 7. Samples come after the peak T cell response, not at day 14.

The V end lost 0 bases, the J end lost 5 bases, and 10 bases lay between the germline ends. The germline V gene has CDR1 LGHDT and CDR2 YNNKEL (reference sequence). This CDR3 has 14 amino acids. As for this clone: Its matching antigen is unknown.

Clones were sequenced by immunoSEQ multiplex PCR, and TCRdb holds only the in-frame ones, with some missing. The data contain 50,000 to 55,000 clones, 70% to 85% of them singletons. This rearrangement joins TRBV3-1 (or the pseudogene TRBV3-2) to TRBJ2-5; no clear D. The source is an adult in good health. The material was peripheral blood, obtained on day 0 of AZD1222 vaccination. The chain's CDR3 is CASSQDVTAETQYF. The CDR3 bases are TGTGCCAGCAGCCAAGATGTGACCGCCGAGACCCAGTACTTC.